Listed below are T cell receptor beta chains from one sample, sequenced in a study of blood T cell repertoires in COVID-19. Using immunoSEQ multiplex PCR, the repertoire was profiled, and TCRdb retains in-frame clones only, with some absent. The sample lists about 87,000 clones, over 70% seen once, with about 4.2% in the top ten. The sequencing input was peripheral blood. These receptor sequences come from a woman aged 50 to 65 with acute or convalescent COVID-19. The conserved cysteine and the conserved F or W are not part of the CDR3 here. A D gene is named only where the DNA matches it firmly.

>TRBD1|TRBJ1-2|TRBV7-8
ASTKRTGEVYGYT
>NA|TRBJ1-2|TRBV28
ASSLSSSTGYGYT
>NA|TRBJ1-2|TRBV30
AVGALRGYT
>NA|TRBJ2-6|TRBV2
ASNQGSGANVLT
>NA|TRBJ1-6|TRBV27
ASSTVNSPLH
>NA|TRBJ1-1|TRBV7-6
ASSRGRNTEAF
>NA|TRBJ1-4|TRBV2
ATSGRNEEKLF
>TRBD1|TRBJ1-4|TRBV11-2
ASGQGFNEKLF
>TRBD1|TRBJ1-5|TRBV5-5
ASSLSGQGFFNQPQH
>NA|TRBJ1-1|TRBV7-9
ASSFPMNTEAF
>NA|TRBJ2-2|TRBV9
ASSPGQISNTGELF
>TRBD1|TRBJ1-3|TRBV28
ASSTGTASSGNTIY
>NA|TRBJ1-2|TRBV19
ASSMEVPGHGYT
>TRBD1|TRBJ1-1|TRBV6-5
ASSWDRAVGEAF
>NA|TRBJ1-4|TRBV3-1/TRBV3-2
ASSQGVGGVREKLF
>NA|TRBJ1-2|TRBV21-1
ASGGPGTKCGYT
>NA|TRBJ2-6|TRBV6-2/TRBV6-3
ASSSHGVQGSGANVLT
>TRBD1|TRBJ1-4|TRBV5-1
ASSWGPTGSATNEKLF
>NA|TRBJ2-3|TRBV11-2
ASSQGGRNTDTQY
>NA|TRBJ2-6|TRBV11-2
ASSLSHGVFSGANVLT
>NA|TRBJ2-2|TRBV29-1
SVVFQNTGELF
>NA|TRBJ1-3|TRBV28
ASQTVGQPGNTIY
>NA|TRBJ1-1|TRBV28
ASSRRGRGTEAF
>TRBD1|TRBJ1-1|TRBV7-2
ASSYKTGGTEAF
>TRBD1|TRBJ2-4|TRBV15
ATSVAGTEVTKNIQY
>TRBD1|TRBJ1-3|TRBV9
ASSFRGPGLSGNTIY
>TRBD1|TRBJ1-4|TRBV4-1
ASSQRTGGPEKLF
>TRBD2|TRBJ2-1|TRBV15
ATHASGGGRSYNEQF
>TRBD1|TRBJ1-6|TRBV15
ATSPSGQYNSPLH
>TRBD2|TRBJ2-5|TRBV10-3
AISEVPGTRQETQY
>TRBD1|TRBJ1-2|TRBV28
ASRDGTGAYGYT
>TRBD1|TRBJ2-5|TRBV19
ASSPTGGRETQY
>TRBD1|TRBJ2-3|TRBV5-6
ASSLEQGVYTDTQY
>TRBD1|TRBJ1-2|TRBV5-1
ASSLEGRGDGYT
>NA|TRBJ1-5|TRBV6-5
ASTHSYQPQH
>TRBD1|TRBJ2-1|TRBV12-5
ASGQGGGLYNEQF
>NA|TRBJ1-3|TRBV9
ASSDGTHSGNTIY
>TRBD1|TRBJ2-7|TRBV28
ASSLDRSSYEQY
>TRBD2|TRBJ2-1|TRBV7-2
ASSFDTSGYNEQF